This entry lists 30 T cell receptor beta chains sequenced from one sample in a study of blood T cell repertoires in COVID-19. The data were produced by immunoSEQ multiplex PCR, yet TCRdb's version contains in-frame clones alone and is incomplete. Among about 170,000 clones, around four fifths were seen once, and the ten largest hold roughly 2.8%. Material: peripheral blood. These TCRs come from a woman between 55 and 75 years old with acute or convalescent COVID-19.

V usage is TRBV11-2 and J usage is TRBJ2-7; the D gene is possibly TRBD1 (5 bases). CDR1 is SGHAT and CDR2 is FQNNGV in the germline V gene. Trimming took 2 bases from V and 0 from J, leaving 17 bases between them. The CDR3 totals 17 residues. CDR3 in DNA: TGTGCCAGCAGCTTAAGGGGTAGACAGTCTCACTCCTACGAGCAGTACTTC. Translated, it gives CASSLRGRQSHSYEQYF.

The rearrangement joins TRBV28 to TRBJ1-5; TRBD1 might be the D (5 bases). Trimming removed 3 bases at V and 0 bases at J, with 15 bases between. The length of the CDR3 is 17 residues. Germline values: CDR1 MDHEN, CDR2 SYDVKM. The CDR3 nucleotides are TGTGCCAGCAGTTTGGGGGGGAGTGGGTATAGCAATCAGCCCCAGCATTTT. Its translation: CASSLGGSGYSNQPQHF.

This chain joins TRBV28 and TRBJ1-2; D unresolved. Germline V gene lookup returns CDR1 MDHEN and CDR2 SYDVKM. The CDR3 sequence is 12 residues long. V shed 3 bases and J shed 7 bases, with 9 bases lying between them. The CDR3 here is CASSLSQIGYTF. As DNA, the CDR3 is TGTGCCAGCAGTTTGTCACAGATTGGCTACACCTTC.

The gene calls are TRBV18 and TRBJ2-3, with TRBD1 identical over 11 bases. Germline CDR1 KGHSH, CDR2 LQKENI. CDR3 size: 16 residues. Unmatched junction bases numbered 8, after V lost 3 bases and J lost 6 bases. CDR3 coding DNA: TGTGCCAGCTCACCTCCGGGACAGGGGGTATACGATACGCAGTATTTT. Protein product: CASSPPGQGVYDTQYF.

CDR3 sequence: CASSEIGQGDEQFF. The DNA of the CDR3 is TGTGCCAGCAGTGAAATCGGGCAGGGCGATGAGCAGTTCTTC. The rearrangement uses TRBV2 and TRBJ2-1, with D possibly being TRBD1 (5 bases). V was shortened by 2 bases and J by 8 bases, with 13 bases between the two germline ends. Germline values: CDR1 SNHLY, CDR2 FYNNEI. This CDR3 is 14 amino acids long.

The chain recombines TRBV5-4 with TRBJ2-1, with 9 bases identical to TRBD2. Per germline, CDR1 SGHNT and CDR2 YYREEE (reference sequence). V lost 4 bases, J lost 3 bases, and 8 bases stayed unmatched. The length of the CDR3 is 16 residues. As DNA, the CDR3 is TGTGCCAGCAGCCTCCCGCGGGGGGGGCGCTACAATGAGCAGTTCTTC. Protein product: CASSLPRGGRYNEQFF. Full variable domain (outside the CDR3, taken from reference TRBV5-4 and TRBJ2-1): ETGVTQSPTHLIKTRGQQVTLRCSSQSGHNTVSWYQQALGQGPQFIFQYYREEENGRGNFPPRFSGLQFPNYSSELNVNALELDDSALYLCASSLPRGGRYNEQFFGPGTRLTVL.

This clone was seen once. CDR3 in DNA: TGTGCCAGCAGCTTAGACAGGGACACTGAAGCTTTCTTT. Residues: CASSLDRDTEAFF. The V and J genes are TRBV7-9 and TRBJ1-1; D is perhaps TRBD1 (6 bases). The germline V gene has CDR1 SEHNR and CDR2 FQNEAQ (reference sequence). The CDR3 loop spans 13 amino acids. V dropped 1 base and J dropped 3 bases, with 6 bases sitting between them.

Concerning this clone: Germline and junction disagree at one end, which may indicate a read error. The rearrangement uses TRBV7-7 and TRBJ2-7; no reliable D call. Germline V lookup: CDR1 SSHAT, CDR2 FNYEAQ (reference sequence). This CDR3 has 13 amino acids. The CDR3 region is CASSLSRFYEQYF. Here the CDR3 DNA reads TGTGCTAGCAGCTTAAGCAGGTTCTACGAGCAGTACTTC.

The gene calls are TRBV6-2 or TRBV6-3 and TRBJ1-2; tentatively, D is TRBD1 (5 bases). This CDR3 comprises 13 residues. From germline, CDR1 is MNHEY and CDR2 SVGEGT. Trimming cost V 0 bases and J 8 bases, with 10 bases left between them. CDR3 bases: TGTGCCAGCAGTTACTCGGGGGGGACGGGCTACACCTTC. Translated, it gives CASSYSGGTGYTF.

The V gene is TRBV6-1, the J gene TRBJ2-1; TRBD2 matches at 14 bases. The ends lost 4 bases at V and 3 bases at J; junction bases unmatched: 5. Looked up from germline, CDR1 is MNHNS and CDR2 is SASEGT. The CDR3 contains 17 residues. DNA for the CDR3: TGTGCCAGCAGTGCTAGACTAGCGGGGGGGCTCTACAATGAGCAGTTCTTC. Its translation is CASSARLAGGLYNEQFF.

V is TRBV6-1 and J is TRBJ2-3; 11 nucleotides align to TRBD1. The junction had 8 bases not matched to a gene; V was cut back by 2 bases and J by 1 base. CDR1 is MNHNS and CDR2 is SASEGT in the germline V gene. The CDR3 runs to 18 residues. In nucleotides, the CDR3 is TGTGCCAGCAGTGAACTCGGGGGGACAGGGGGAGGCACAGATACGCAGTATTTT. Amino acids: CASSELGGTGGGTDTQYF.

CDR3 protein: CASSSGGFFSYNSPLHF. In DNA, the CDR3 is TGTGCCAGCAGCTCAGGGGGGTTTTTCTCCTATAATTCACCCCTCCACTTT. This chain joins TRBV7-2 and TRBJ1-6, with 7 bases that match TRBD1. J lost 0 bases, V lost 4 bases, and 6 bases had no gene match. This CDR3 has 17 amino acids. CDR1 is SGHTA and CDR2 is FQGNSA in the germline V gene.

The chain employs TRBV11-2 and TRBJ2-2, with 10 bases matching TRBD1. V lost 6 bases to trimming and J lost 7 bases; unmatched junction nucleotides: 8. The germline CDR1 and CDR2 sequences are SGHAT and FQNNGV. The CDR3 is 15 amino acids. This chain's CDR3 is CASRTGTGDGGELFF. In nucleotides, the CDR3 is TGTGCCAGCAGGACCGGGACAGGGGACGGCGGGGAGCTGTTTTTT.

The chain employs TRBV9 and TRBJ2-1, with TRBD2 identical over 8 bases. CDR3 length: 16 residues. Germline V CDR1 and CDR2: SGDLS, YYNGEE. V lost 1 base and J lost 5; bases outside the gene matches: 8. The CDR3 here is CASSVSGTSRDNEQFF. CDR3 bases: TGTGCCAGCAGCGTATCCGGGACTAGTAGAGACAATGAGCAGTTCTTC.

CDR3 nucleotide sequence: TGTGCCAGCAGCCGCGGGACCGCTGAAGCTTTCTTT. Protein product: CASSRGTAEAFF. V usage is TRBV6-5 and J usage is TRBJ1-1, with D possibly TRBD1 on 5 matching bases. The V end was cut by 6 bases, the J end by 6 bases, with 11 bases between. The germline V gene encodes CDR1 MNHEY and CDR2 SVGAGI. This CDR3 has 12 residues.

The chain joins TRBV6-5 to TRBJ2-1; 11 bases line up with TRBD2. Germline CDR1 MNHEY, CDR2 SVGAGI. V was clipped by 10 bases and J by 4 bases; unmatched bases: 6. The CDR3 is 14 residues long. The CDR3 sequence is CATTSGGPYNEQFF. CDR3 in DNA: TGTGCCACCACTAGCGGGGGTCCTTACAATGAGCAGTTCTTC.

The chain carries TRBV6-2 or TRBV6-3 and TRBJ2-7; 12 nucleotides align to TRBD1. CDR3 length: 15 amino acids. The V segment lost 6 bases and the J segment 4 bases; nucleotides outside the gene matches: 7. Per the germline V gene, CDR1 is MNHEY and CDR2 is SVGEGT. CDR3: CASSPRGQGAYEQYF. The CDR3 DNA is TGTGCCAGCAGCCCAAGGGGACAGGGGGCTTACGAGCAGTACTTC.

The rearrangement uses TRBV29-1 and TRBJ1-1; 7 positions agree with TRBD1. V lost 6 bases and J lost 10; bases outside the gene matches: 5. The CDR3 is 10 residues long. Per germline, CDR1 SQVTM and CDR2 ANQGSEA. The CDR3 here is CSVITGAAFF. CDR3 nucleotides: TGCAGCGTAATTACAGGGGCAGCTTTCTTT.

The V gene is TRBV28, the J gene TRBJ1-4, with D unresolved. The length of the CDR3 is 16 residues. The germline V gene has CDR1 MDHEN and CDR2 SYDVKM. Trimming stripped 3 bases from V and 5 bases from J, with 16 bases between. The CDR3, as DNA: TGTGCCAGCAGTTTTTTACAGTCCAGTCAGAATGAAAAACTGTTTTTT. Amino acid sequence: CASSFLQSSQNEKLFF.

The CDR3 region is CASSSSGGVPGTDTQYF. CDR3 DNA: TGTGCCAGCAGTTCTAGCGGGGGGGTCCCGGGCACAGATACGCAGTATTTT. The rearrangement joins TRBV28 to TRBJ2-3; TRBD2 agrees at 12 bases. The V segment lost 4 bases and the J segment 1 base; nucleotides outside the gene matches: 6. Germline V gene data show CDR1 as MDHEN and CDR2 as SYDVKM. This CDR3 is built from 17 residues.

The V and J genes are TRBV7-3 and TRBJ2-3; D might be TRBD1 (5 bases). V gave up 0 bases and J gave up 0 bases, with 7 bases separating them. Germline assignment: CDR1 SGHTA and CDR2 FQGTGA. The CDR3 sequence is 15 residues long. DNA of the CDR3: TGTGCCAGCAGCTTAACGACAGCTAGCACAGATACGCAGTATTTT. This codes for CASSLTTASTDTQYF.

CDR3 protein: CASRDRTEAFF. CDR3 coding DNA: TGTGCCAGTCGGGACAGGACTGAAGCTTTCTTT. J is TRBJ1-1 and V is TRBV19; 8 positions agree with TRBD1. Germline CDR1 LNHDA, CDR2 SQIVND (reference sequence). Trimming removed 8 bases from V and 5 bases from J; junction bases left unmatched: 1. This CDR3 has 11 amino acids.

This chain joins TRBV7-2 and TRBJ2-1; a weak D match, TRBD2 (6 bases). V was shortened by 6 bases and J by 0 bases, with 9 bases between the two germline ends. The CDR3 is made up of 14 amino acids. Germline CDR1 is SGHTA and CDR2 is FQGNSA. CDR3 sequence: CASRRESSYNEQFF. The DNA for the CDR3 is TGTGCCAGCAGACGGGAGAGCTCCTACAATGAGCAGTTCTTC.

This clone was counted between two and nine times. J is TRBJ1-3 and V is TRBV7-8; no definite D call. CDR1 SGHVS and CDR2 FQNEAQ come from the germline V gene. CDR3 size: 15 residues. Trimming shortened V by 5 bases and J by 4 bases, and 15 bases separated the two germline ends. The CDR3 loop reads CASSLRVVPGNTIYF. In DNA, the CDR3 is TGTGCCAGCAGCCTGAGGGTGGTTCCGGGAAACACCATATATTTT. Using reference TRBV7-8 and TRBJ1-3 for the parts outside the CDR3, the full variable domain is GAGVSQSPRYKVAKRGQDVALRCDPISGHVSLFWYQQALGQGPEFLTYFQNEAQLDKSGLPSDRFFAERPEGSVSTLKIQRTQQEDSAVYLCASSLRVVPGNTIYFGEGSWLTVV.

The rearrangement joins TRBV7-2 to TRBJ2-1; D possibly corresponds to TRBD2 (5 bases). V was cut by 5 bases and J by 3 bases, with 14 bases left in between. CDR3 length: 15 amino acids. CDR1 is SGHTA, CDR2 FQGNSA, per germline. The CDR3 DNA is TGTGCCAGCAGCCAGTCGGTTGGGAGCTACAATGAGCAGTTCTTC. Translation gives CASSQSVGSYNEQFF.

In its sample, this clone was seen once. DNA for the CDR3: TGTGCCAGCACTTCGCTATCAGGTGGAAAACTGTTTTTT. This encodes CASTSLSGGKLFF. This chain connects TRBV6-5 to TRBJ1-4; D unresolved. Trimming took 7 bases from V and 10 from J, leaving 16 bases between them. The germline gives CDR1 MNHEY, CDR2 SVGAGI. The CDR3 is 13 residues long.

This clone turned up a few times. The rearrangement joins TRBV7-8 to TRBJ2-6; D unresolved. Trimming pared 8 bases from V and 0 bases from J, leaving 11 bases between. CDR1 is SGHVS and CDR2 is FQNEAQ in the germline V gene. The CDR3 length is 15 residues. CDR3 in amino acids: CASDGESSGANVLTF. CDR3 DNA: TGTGCCAGCGACGGAGAAAGCTCTGGGGCCAACGTCCTGACTTTC. The full variable domain, completed using reference TRBV7-8 and TRBJ2-6, is GAGVSQSPRYKVAKRGQDVALRCDPISGHVSLFWYQQALGQGPEFLTYFQNEAQLDKSGLPSDRFFAERPEGSVSTLKIQRTQQEDSAVYLCASDGESSGANVLTFGAGSRLTVL.

The rearrangement links TRBV27 to TRBJ1-6; the match to TRBD1 covers 10 bases. The CDR3 is 13 amino acids. The germline V gene has CDR1 MNHEY and CDR2 SMNVEV (reference sequence). Losses at the gene ends were 8 bases for V and 7 bases for J; bases not matched to a gene: 2. The CDR3 is CASRQGANSPLHF. The CDR3, as DNA: TGTGCCAGCCGACAGGGGGCGAATTCACCCCTCCACTTT.

Regarding this clone: Other DNA sequences in this specimen translate into the identical CDR3. This chain connects TRBV6-5 to TRBJ2-7; 10 nucleotides align to TRBD1. Germline CDR1 is MNHEY and CDR2 is SVGAGI. Unmatched junction bases numbered 1, after V lost 2 bases and J lost 6 bases. The CDR3 sequence is 13 residues long. The CDR3 sequence is CASSYRTGGEQYF. The DNA for the CDR3 is TGTGCCAGCAGTTACCGGACAGGGGGCGAGCAGTACTTC.

The V gene is TRBV2, the J gene TRBJ1-1; a weak D match, TRBD1 (6 bases). The CDR3 is 14 residues long. Looked up from germline, CDR1 is SNHLY and CDR2 is FYNNEI. Trimming cost V 3 bases and J 5 bases, with 13 bases left between them. In DNA form, the CDR3 reads TGTGCCAGCAGTGACACCGGGACACGGACTGAAGCTTTCTTT. Its protein product is CASSDTGTRTEAFF.